These T cell receptor beta chains were read from a single sample in a study of blood T cell repertoires in COVID-19. Generated by immunoSEQ multiplex PCR, the TCRdb table keeps only in-frame clones and is missing some. This sample yields 150,000 to 200,000 clones, of which around 80% are seen a single time; roughly 3.5% belongs to the top ten. Sequencing used PBMCs or T cells enriched from blood (not recorded which). Receptor source: a woman aged 55 to 70 who had recovered from COVID-19. Each CDR3 is given with its conserved first and last residue. A D gene is named only where the DNA matches it firmly.

V: TRBV7-2
J: TRBJ1-1
D: -
CDR3: CASSLQGSLNTEAFF

V: TRBV19
J: TRBJ2-1
D: -
CDR3: CASSISQMSYNEQFF

V: TRBV4-1
J: TRBJ1-5
D: TRBD1
CDR3: CASSLGQGGYYNQPQHF

V: TRBV29-1
J: TRBJ1-3
D: TRBD1
CDR3: CSVEDTPGQGGFSNTIYF

V: TRBV6-2/TRBV6-3
J: TRBJ2-1
D: TRBD2
CDR3: CASSSRTSGGSYNEQFF

V: TRBV5-1
J: TRBJ2-5
D: TRBD1
CDR3: CASSLQGFDETQYF

V: TRBV30
J: TRBJ1-2
D: TRBD1
CDR3: CAWYRDRTLGYGYTF

V: TRBV3-1/TRBV3-2
J: TRBJ2-3
D: -
CDR3: CASSQDQEGLTDTQYF

V: TRBV9
J: TRBJ1-2
D: -
CDR3: CASRSTASYGYTF

V: TRBV18
J: TRBJ1-6
D: -
CDR3: CASSPAPGGVNSPLHF

V: TRBV19
J: TRBJ2-1
D: TRBD1
CDR3: CASSIRSQGVPAEQFF

V: TRBV4-1
J: TRBJ2-1
D: TRBD2
CDR3: CASSHPAGGKNEQFF

V: TRBV24-1
J: TRBJ1-4
D: -
CDR3: CATSDRGEKLFF

V: TRBV4-1
J: TRBJ1-1
D: -
CDR3: CASSQVGGYTEAFF

V: TRBV27
J: TRBJ2-5
D: TRBD1
CDR3: CASSSMDRQETQYF

V: TRBV19
J: TRBJ1-2
D: TRBD1
CDR3: CASNPQGVEYGYTF

V: TRBV5-1
J: TRBJ1-4
D: -
CDR3: CASSQDSFNEKLFF

V: TRBV6-5
J: TRBJ1-1
D: TRBD1
CDR3: CASSGDRGTEAFF

V: TRBV5-1
J: TRBJ2-5
D: TRBD1
CDR3: CASSPGGGTGETQYF

V: TRBV19
J: TRBJ2-1
D: TRBD1
CDR3: CASSRTGVNEQFF

V: TRBV3-1/TRBV3-2
J: TRBJ2-7
D: -
CDR3: CASSFGQGSYEQYF

V: TRBV11-2
J: TRBJ1-6
D: TRBD1
CDR3: CASSGRGQAGSPLHF

V: TRBV2
J: TRBJ2-1
D: -
CDR3: CASSEQGGSYNEQFF

V: TRBV6-5
J: TRBJ2-2
D: -
CDR3: CASSSRTGELFF

V: TRBV6-5
J: TRBJ2-5
D: -
CDR3: CASSPRGETQYF

V: TRBV4-1
J: TRBJ2-2
D: -
CDR3: CASSQVRTGELFF